Below are 26 T cell receptor beta chains sequenced from a single sample in a study of early T cells in non-severe SARS-CoV-2 infection. One entry per CDR3 protein, called by TCRdb with MiXCR from the 5' RACE reads. The table has tens of thousands of distinct CDR3 sequences, around 5.1% seen once. Input material: whole blood. All receptors come from an adult who was a healthcare worker with PCR-confirmed SARS-CoV-2 infection or an uninfected control (not recorded which).

This clonotype appeared a few times. This chain connects TRBV15 to TRBJ2-3; D is undetermined. Germline V CDR1 and CDR2: LNHNV, YYDKDF (reference sequence). V lost 5 bases and J lost 9, with 21 bases in between. The CDR3 length is 15 residues. CDR3 region: CATSGPDPALATQYF. The CDR3 nucleotides read TGTGCCACCAGCGGACCTGATCCCGCACTCGCGACGCAGTATTTT.

This clonotype turned up a few times. The chain combines TRBV6-1 with TRBJ1-1, with D perhaps TRBD1 (6 bases). Looked up from germline, CDR1 is MNHNS and CDR2 is SASEGT. Trimming removed 6 bases from V and 5 bases from J, with 16 bases in between. CDR3 length: 14 residues. Here the CDR3 reads CASSITGWGTEAFF. The CDR3 bases are TGTGCCAGCAGCATAACAGGGTGGGGGACTGAAGCTTTCTTT.

This clonotype was counted many times. The chain has TRBV18 and TRBJ2-3, with 8 bases lining up with TRBD2. J lost 0 bases, V lost 5 bases, and 7 bases had no gene match. Germline CDR1 and CDR2: KGHSH and LQKENI. The CDR3 consists of 16 residues. CDR3 sequence (DNA): TGTGCCAGCTCAGTGAAGGCTAGCGGGAGCACAGATACGCAGTATTTT. Its protein product is CASSVKASGSTDTQYF.

In its sample, this clonotype was seen many times. The J gene is TRBJ2-2, the V gene TRBV5-5; 11 bases match TRBD2. V trimming: 2 bases; J trimming: 4 bases; junction bases outside the gene matches: 4. The CDR3 has 16 amino acids. Germline CDR1 is SGHKS and CDR2 is YYEKEE (reference sequence). The CDR3: CASSLWTSGPTGELFF. CDR3 coding DNA: TGTGCCAGCAGCTTATGGACTAGCGGGCCCACCGGGGAGCTGTTTTTT.

In this sample, this clonotype turned up many times. The chain is built from TRBV6-2 or TRBV6-3 and TRBJ1-2; D call uncertain. The CDR3 is made up of 14 amino acids. The germline V gene has CDR1 MNHEY and CDR2 SVGEGT. With 7 bases removed from V and 2 bases from J, the gap between germline ends came to 14 bases. The CDR3 DNA reads as TGTGCCAGCAATAGAGACACACCCAACTATGGCTACACCTTC. It translates to CASNRDTPNYGYTF.

In this sample, this clonotype turned up many times. This chain joins TRBV27 and TRBJ2-7; 11 bases are shared with TRBD2. Germline CDR1 is MNHEY and CDR2 is SMNVEV (reference sequence). V gave up 6 bases and J gave up 0 bases; unmatched junction bases: 4. CDR3 size: 15 residues. Written as DNA, the CDR3 is TGTGCCAGCAGCCTGACTAGCGGGACCTCCTACGAGCAGTACTTC. Residues: CASSLTSGTSYEQYF.

The chain carries TRBV18 and TRBJ2-7; 9 bases are shared with TRBD1. This CDR3 contains 14 residues. J was trimmed by 5 bases and V by 5 bases; bases with no gene match: 7. Germline CDR1 and CDR2: KGHSH and LQKENI. CDR3 nucleotides: TGTGCCAGCTCAGCGGGACAGGGTTACGACGAGCAGTACTTC. The encoded protein is CASSAGQGYDEQYF.

This clonotype has ten or more counts. The rearrangement joins TRBV19 to TRBJ2-7, with 8 positions matching TRBD2. Germline lookup yields CDR1 LNHDA and CDR2 SQIVND (reference sequence). CDR3 length: 16 amino acids. Unmatched junction bases numbered 11, after V lost 5 bases and J lost 2 bases. The DNA of the CDR3 is TGTGCCAGTAGTGGGTTACGGAGCGGGGGAGCCTACGAGCAGTACTTC. Its translation is CASSGLRSGGAYEQYF.

This clonotype has at least ten counts. This chain uses TRBV2 with TRBJ2-3, with TRBD2 matching 8 bases. This CDR3 is 19 amino acids long. Germline CDR1 and CDR2: SNHLY and FYNNEI. V gave up 3 bases and J gave up 1 base; unmatched junction bases: 15. The CDR3 nucleotides read TGTGCCAGCAGTGAGGGAAGCGGGGGCCCTCCAAGACGCACAGATACGCAGTATTTT. It codes for CASSEGSGGPPRRTDTQYF. Full variable domain (rest looked up from reference TRBV2 and TRBJ2-3): EPEVTQTPSHQVTQMGQEVILRCVPISNHLYFYWYRQILGQKVEFLVSFYNNEISEKSEIFDDQFSVERPDGSNFTLKIRSTKLEDSAMYFCASSEGSGGPPRRTDTQYFGPGTRLTVL.

A few counts support this clonotype. The chain uses TRBV27 and TRBJ2-1; 8 bases fit TRBD1. CDR3 length equals 14 residues. Looked up from germline, CDR1 is MNHEY and CDR2 is SMNVEV (reference sequence). The J segment lost 5 bases and the V segment lost 4 bases, leaving 4 bases of the junction unmatched. CDR3 sequence reads: CASSSPGQDNEQFF. CDR3 DNA sequence: TGTGCCAGCAGTTCGCCGGGACAGGACAATGAGCAGTTCTTC.

This clonotype came up many times. The J gene is TRBJ2-1, the V gene TRBV20-1, with TRBD2 identical over 11 bases. CDR1 is DFQATT, CDR2 SNEGSKA, per germline (reference sequence). Trimming took 3 bases from V and 9 from J; bases not matched to a gene: 10. This CDR3 region has 15 residues. In nucleotides, the CDR3 is TGCAGTGCTAGGGTCCTTACTAGCGGGAGTTCTGAGCAGTTCTTC. This codes for CSARVLTSGSSEQFF.

This clonotype was seen more than once but under ten times. J is TRBJ2-1 and V is TRBV5-4; TRBD2 agrees at 11 bases. Looked up from germline, CDR1 is SGHNT and CDR2 is YYREEE (reference sequence). The length of the CDR3 is 13 residues. V shed 10 bases and J 7 bases; nucleotides not matched to a gene: 7. Here the CDR3 DNA reads TGTGCCGGTAGCGGGAGGGTATCGAATGAGCAGTTCTTC. Amino acid sequence: CAGSGRVSNEQFF.

The V call is TRBV6-6, the J call TRBJ1-1; 7 nucleotides agree with TRBD1. Germline V gives CDR1 MNHNY, CDR2 SVGAGI (reference sequence). The CDR3 spans 15 residues. With V trimmed by 6 bases and J by 1 base, 8 bases remained unmatched. The CDR3 sequence: CASSLGGSGNTEAFF. The CDR3 nucleotides are TGTGCCAGCAGCCTAGGGGGCTCAGGGAACACTGAAGCTTTCTTT.

The chain couples TRBV20-1 to TRBJ2-1, with 8 nucleotides matching TRBD2. The CDR3 contains 16 residues. The germline CDR1 and CDR2 sequences are DFQATT and SNEGSKA (reference sequence). J was trimmed by 5 bases and V by 6 bases; bases with no gene match: 15. CDR3 nucleotide sequence: TGCAGTGCCAGCCGTAATAGCGGGACCCCTAACAATGAGCAGTTCTTC. Translated, it gives CSASRNSGTPNNEQFF.

This clonotype turned up a few times. The chain carries TRBV6-6 and TRBJ2-2; 8 positions match TRBD2. Germline V lookup: CDR1 MNHNY, CDR2 SVGAGI (reference sequence). The trim removed 5 bases at V and 1 base at J, leaving 3 bases unmatched. CDR3 length: 15 amino acids. The CDR3 DNA follows: TGTGCCAGCAGTGGACTAGCCGGGAACACCGGGGAGCTGTTTTTT. Protein product: CASSGLAGNTGELFF.

This sequence joins TRBV3-1 and TRBJ2-1; D gene uncertain. The CDR3 consists of 13 residues. Per germline, CDR1 LGHDT and CDR2 YNNKEL (reference sequence). Deletions cut 4 bases from V and 5 bases from J, with 9 bases between. This chain's CDR3 is CASSRSSNNEQFF. In DNA, the CDR3 is TGTGCCAGCAGCCGCTCATCGAACAATGAGCAGTTCTTC.

This clonotype showed up many times. The gene calls are TRBV7-8 and TRBJ1-2; possible D gene TRBD1, 6 bases. V was shortened by 3 bases and J by 3 bases, with 8 bases between the two germline ends. Germline V gives CDR1 SGHVS, CDR2 FQNEAQ. This CDR3 region has 13 residues. The CDR3 sequence is CASSFNRDYGYTF. CDR3 in DNA: TGTGCCAGCAGCTTTAACAGGGACTATGGCTACACCTTC. Using reference TRBV7-8 and TRBJ1-2 for the parts outside the CDR3, the full variable domain is GAGVSQSPRYKVAKRGQDVALRCDPISGHVSLFWYQQALGQGPEFLTYFQNEAQLDKSGLPSDRFFAERPEGSVSTLKIQRTQQEDSAVYLCASSFNRDYGYTFGSGTRLTVV.

This clonotype was recorded many times. The chain uses TRBV7-2 and TRBJ1-3; a weak D match, TRBD1 (5 bases). Germline V gives CDR1 SGHTA, CDR2 FQGNSA. Trimming left V 1 base short and J 0 bases short, with 13 bases between. The CDR3 sequence is 17 residues long. The CDR3 region has the DNA TGTGCCAGCAGCTTAGGATGGGGCAAAGACTCTGGAAACACCATATATTTT. Translating gives CASSLGWGKDSGNTIYF. Using reference TRBV7-2 and TRBJ1-3 for the parts outside the CDR3, the full variable domain is GAGVSQSPSNKVTEKGKDVELRCDPISGHTALYWYRQSLGQGLEFLIYFQGNSAPDKSGLPSDRFSAERTGGSVSTLTIQRTQQEDSAVYLCASSLGWGKDSGNTIYFGEGSWLTVV.

In its sample, this clonotype was seen many times. The V call is TRBV18, the J call TRBJ2-1; tentatively, D is TRBD2 (6 bases). V lost 2 bases, J lost 3 bases, and 11 bases lay in between. This CDR3 spans 15 amino acids. Germline assignment: CDR1 KGHSH and CDR2 LQKENI. The CDR3 DNA reads as TGTGCCAGCTCACCAAGTGCGGGAAGCTACAATGAGCAGTTCTTC. As protein: CASSPSAGSYNEQFF. Drawing the rest from reference TRBV18 and TRBJ2-1, the complete variable domain is NAGVMQNPRHLVRRRGQEARLRCSPMKGHSHVYWYRQLPEEGLKFMVYLQKENIIDESGMPKERFSAEFPKEGPSILRIQQVVRGDSAAYFCASSPSAGSYNEQFFGPGTRLTVL.

This clonotype was seen many times. The chain employs TRBV6-5 and TRBJ1-1, with D unclear. The germline gives CDR1 MNHEY, CDR2 SVGAGI. V lost 0 bases and J lost 3, with 5 bases in between. This CDR3 has 13 residues. Written as DNA, the CDR3 is TGTGCCAGCAGTTACTCGACTTACACTGAAGCTTTCTTT. Protein product: CASSYSTYTEAFF.

This clonotype was seen ten or more times. This chain links TRBV11-2 with TRBJ2-7; D is perhaps TRBD2 (5 bases). Deletions cut 3 bases from V and 2 bases from J, with 14 bases between. The CDR3 totals 15 residues. Per germline, CDR1 SGHAT and CDR2 FQNNGV. The CDR3 loop is CASSFGVGQTYEQYF. The CDR3 DNA follows: TGTGCCAGCAGCTTCGGGGTGGGTCAAACCTACGAGCAGTACTTC.

V and J are TRBV5-6 and TRBJ2-7, with D perhaps assigned TRBD1 or TRBD2 (5 bases each). Germline lookup yields CDR1 SGHDT and CDR2 YYEEEE. Trimming shortened V by 1 base and J by 5 bases, and 13 bases separated the two germline ends. The length of the CDR3 is 14 residues. CDR3 nucleotides: TGTGCCAGCAGCTTGCCTGGGGGAAGGAACGAGCAGTACTTC. It encodes CASSLPGGRNEQYF.

This clonotype showed up just a few times. V usage is TRBV6-1 and J usage is TRBJ2-1; D ambiguous. The CDR3 consists of 14 residues. Germline loops: CDR1 MNHNS, CDR2 SASEGT. Trimming cost V 6 bases and J 0 bases, with 9 bases left between them. DNA for the CDR3: TGTGCCAGCAGCTCTAGTACCTCCTACAATGAGCAGTTCTTC. Encoded protein: CASSSSTSYNEQFF.

This chain connects TRBV9 to TRBJ1-1, with 9 bases matching TRBD1. With V trimmed by 4 bases and J by 5 bases, 6 bases remained unmatched. CDR3 length: 14 amino acids. From germline, CDR1 is SGDLS and CDR2 YYNGEE. The CDR3 bases are TGTGCCAGCAGCCGGGACAGGGCGGGAACTGAAGCTTTCTTT. It yields the protein CASSRDRAGTEAFF.

This clonotype was counted ten times or more. This chain links TRBV9 with TRBJ2-1; D is ambiguous. V lost 0 bases to trimming and J lost 6 bases, with 16 bases between them. Germline V gene data show CDR1 as SGDLS and CDR2 as YYNGEE. CDR3 length equals 16 residues. The CDR3 DNA sequence: TGTGCCAGCAGCGTAGGTGAGGTGGAATGGGGCAATGAGCAGTTCTTC. Amino acid sequence: CASSVGEVEWGNEQFF.

This rearrangement joins TRBV10-2 to TRBJ2-2; 7 bases align to TRBD1. There are 14 residues in the CDR3. CDR1 is WSHSY, CDR2 SAAADI, per germline. Trimming cost V 2 bases and J 3 bases; bases outside gene matches: 0. The CDR3 DNA is TGCGCCAGCAGTGAGACAGGGGACACCGGGGAGCTGTTTTTT. Amino acid sequence: CASSETGDTGELFF.